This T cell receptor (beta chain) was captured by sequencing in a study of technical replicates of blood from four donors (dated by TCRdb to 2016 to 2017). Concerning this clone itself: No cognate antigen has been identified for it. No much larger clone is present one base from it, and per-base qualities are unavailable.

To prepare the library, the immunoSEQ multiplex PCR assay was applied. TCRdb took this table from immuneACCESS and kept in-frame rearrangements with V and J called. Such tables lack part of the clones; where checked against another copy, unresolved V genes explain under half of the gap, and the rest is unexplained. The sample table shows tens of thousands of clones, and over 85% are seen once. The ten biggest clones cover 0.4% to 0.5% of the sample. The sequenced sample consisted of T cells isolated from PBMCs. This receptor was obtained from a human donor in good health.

The nucleotides are TGCGCCAGCAGCTATGGGAGTCCGGGCGAGCAGTTCTTC. Translated, it reads CASSYGSPGEQFF. The sequence is built from TRBV5-1 and TRBJ2-1; 5 matching bases give a weak D call of TRBD2. V and J lose 3 bases and 10 bases, and a span of 14 bases separates them. Including the terminal cysteine and phenylalanine, the CDR3 comprises 13 residues. Only CDR3 DNA is held: 39 bases, read in frame from base 1. The germline V gene yields SGHRS for CDR1 and YFSETQ for CDR2.